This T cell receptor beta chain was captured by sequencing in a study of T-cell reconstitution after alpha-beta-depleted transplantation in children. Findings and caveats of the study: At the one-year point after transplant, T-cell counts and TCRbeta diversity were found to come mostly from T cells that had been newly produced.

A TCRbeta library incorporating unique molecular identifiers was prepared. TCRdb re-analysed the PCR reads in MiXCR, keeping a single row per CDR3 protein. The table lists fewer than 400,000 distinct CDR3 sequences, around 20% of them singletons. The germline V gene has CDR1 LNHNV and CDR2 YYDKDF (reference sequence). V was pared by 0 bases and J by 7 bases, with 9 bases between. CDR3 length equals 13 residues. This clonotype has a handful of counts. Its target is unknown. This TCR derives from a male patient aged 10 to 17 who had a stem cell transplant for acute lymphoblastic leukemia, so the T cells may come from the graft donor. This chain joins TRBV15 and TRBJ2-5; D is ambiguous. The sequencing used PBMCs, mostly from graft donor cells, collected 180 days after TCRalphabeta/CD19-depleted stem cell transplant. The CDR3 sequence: CATSRDWSGTQYF. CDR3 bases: TGTGCCACCAGCAGAGATTGGAGTGGGACCCAGTACTTC.